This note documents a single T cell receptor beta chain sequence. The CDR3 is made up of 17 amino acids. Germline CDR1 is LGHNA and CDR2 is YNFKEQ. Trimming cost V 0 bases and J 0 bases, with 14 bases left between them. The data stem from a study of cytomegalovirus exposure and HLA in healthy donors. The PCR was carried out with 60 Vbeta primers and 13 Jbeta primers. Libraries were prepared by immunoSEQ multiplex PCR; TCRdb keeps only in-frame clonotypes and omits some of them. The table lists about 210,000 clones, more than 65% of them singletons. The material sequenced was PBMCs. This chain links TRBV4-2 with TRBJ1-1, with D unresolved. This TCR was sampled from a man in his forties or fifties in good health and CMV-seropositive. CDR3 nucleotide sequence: TGTGCCAGCAGCCAAGATAGGTACAGTTACATGAACACTGAAGCTTTCTTT. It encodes CASSQDRYSYMNTEAFF.